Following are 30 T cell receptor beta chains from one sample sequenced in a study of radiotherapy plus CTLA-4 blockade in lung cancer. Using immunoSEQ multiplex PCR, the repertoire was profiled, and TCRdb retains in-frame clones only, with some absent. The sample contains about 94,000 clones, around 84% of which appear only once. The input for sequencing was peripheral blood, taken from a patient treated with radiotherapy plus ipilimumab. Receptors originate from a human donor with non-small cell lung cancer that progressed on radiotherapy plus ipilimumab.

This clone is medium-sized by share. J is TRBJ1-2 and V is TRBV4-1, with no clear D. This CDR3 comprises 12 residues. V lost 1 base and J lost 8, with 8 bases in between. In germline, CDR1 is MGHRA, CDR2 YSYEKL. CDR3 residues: CASSQVEDGYTF. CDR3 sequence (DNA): TGCGCCAGCAGCCAAGTTGAGGACGGCTACACCTTC.

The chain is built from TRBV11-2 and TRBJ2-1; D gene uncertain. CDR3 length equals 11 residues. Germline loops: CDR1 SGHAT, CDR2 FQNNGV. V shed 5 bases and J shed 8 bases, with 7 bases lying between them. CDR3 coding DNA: TGTGCCAGCAGCACCGGTTATGAGCAGTTCTTC. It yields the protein CASSTGYEQFF. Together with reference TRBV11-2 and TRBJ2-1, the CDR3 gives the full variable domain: EAGVAQSPRYKIIEKRQSVAFWCNPISGHATLYWYQQILGQGPKLLIQFQNNGVVDDSQLPKDRFSAERLKGVDSTLKIQPAKLEDSAVYLCASSTGYEQFFGPGTRLTVL.

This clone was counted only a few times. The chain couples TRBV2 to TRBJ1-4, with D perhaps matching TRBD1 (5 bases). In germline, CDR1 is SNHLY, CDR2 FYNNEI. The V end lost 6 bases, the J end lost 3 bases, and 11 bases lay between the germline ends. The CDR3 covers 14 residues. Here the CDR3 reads CASSETAANEKLFF. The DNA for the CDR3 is TGTGCCAGCAGCGAGACAGCAGCTAATGAAAAACTGTTTTTT.

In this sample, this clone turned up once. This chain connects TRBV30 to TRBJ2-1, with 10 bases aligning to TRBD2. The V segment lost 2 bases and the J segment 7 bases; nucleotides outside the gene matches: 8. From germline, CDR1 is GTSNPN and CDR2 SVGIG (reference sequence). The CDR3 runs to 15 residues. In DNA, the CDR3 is TGTGCCTGGAGTCCCCTTCGAGCGGGAGGGAATGAGCAGTTCTTC. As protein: CAWSPLRAGGNEQFF.

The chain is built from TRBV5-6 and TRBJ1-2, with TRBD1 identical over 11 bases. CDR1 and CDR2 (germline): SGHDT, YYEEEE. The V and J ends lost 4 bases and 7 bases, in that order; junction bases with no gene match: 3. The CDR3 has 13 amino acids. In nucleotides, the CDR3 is TGTGCCAGCAGCGGGGACAGGGGGTTTGGCTACACCTTC. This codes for CASSGDRGFGYTF.

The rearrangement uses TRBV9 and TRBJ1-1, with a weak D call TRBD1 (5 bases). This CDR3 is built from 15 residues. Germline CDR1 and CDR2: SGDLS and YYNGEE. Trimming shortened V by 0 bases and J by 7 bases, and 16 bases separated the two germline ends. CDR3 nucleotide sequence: TGTGCCAGCAGCGTAGAAGGGACGGTCCAGAATGAAGCTTTCTTT. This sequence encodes CASSVEGTVQNEAFF.

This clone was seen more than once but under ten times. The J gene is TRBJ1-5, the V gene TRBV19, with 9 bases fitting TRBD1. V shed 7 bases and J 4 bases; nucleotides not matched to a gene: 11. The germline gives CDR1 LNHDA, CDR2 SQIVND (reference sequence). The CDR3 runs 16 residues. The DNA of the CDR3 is TGTGCCAGTACAGGCCCGGGACAGGGTCAAAATCAGCCCCAGCATTTT. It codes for CASTGPGQGQNQPQHF.

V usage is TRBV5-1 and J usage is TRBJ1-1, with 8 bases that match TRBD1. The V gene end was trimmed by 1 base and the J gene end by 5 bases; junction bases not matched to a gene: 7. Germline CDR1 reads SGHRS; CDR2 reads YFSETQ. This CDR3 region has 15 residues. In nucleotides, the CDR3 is TGCGCCAGCAGCTTGACAGGGGGTGGAATAACTGAAGCTTTCTTT. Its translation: CASSLTGGGITEAFF. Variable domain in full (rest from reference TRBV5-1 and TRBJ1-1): KAGVTQTPRYLIKTRGQQVTLSCSPISGHRSVSWYQQTPGQGLQFLFEYFSETQRNKGNFPGRFSGRQFSNSRSEMNVSTLELGDSALYLCASSLTGGGITEAFFGQGTRLTVV.

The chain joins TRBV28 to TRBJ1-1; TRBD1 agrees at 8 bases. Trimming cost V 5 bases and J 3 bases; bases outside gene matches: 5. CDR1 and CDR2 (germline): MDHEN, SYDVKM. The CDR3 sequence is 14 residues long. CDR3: CASSIRTGHTEAFF. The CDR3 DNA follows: TGTGCCAGCAGTATACGGACAGGGCACACTGAAGCTTTCTTT. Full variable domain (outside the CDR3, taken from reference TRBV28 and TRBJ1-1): DVKVTQSSRYLVKRTGEKVFLECVQDMDHENMFWYRQDPGLGLRLIYFSYDVKMKEKGDIPEGYSVSREKKERFSLILESASTNQTSMYLCASSIRTGHTEAFFGQGTRLTVV.

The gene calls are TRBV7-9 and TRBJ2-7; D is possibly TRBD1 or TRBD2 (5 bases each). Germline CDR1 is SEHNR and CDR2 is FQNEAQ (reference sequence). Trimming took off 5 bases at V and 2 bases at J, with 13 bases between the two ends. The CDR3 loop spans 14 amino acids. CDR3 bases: TGTGCCAGCAGCGGGGACCGGGACCCCTACGAGCAGTACGTC. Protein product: CASSGDRDPYEQYV.

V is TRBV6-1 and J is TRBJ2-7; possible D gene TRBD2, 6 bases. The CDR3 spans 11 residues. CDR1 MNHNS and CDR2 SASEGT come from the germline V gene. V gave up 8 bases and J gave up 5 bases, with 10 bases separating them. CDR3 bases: TGTGCCAGCTGGGGGGTTCACGAGCAGTACTTC. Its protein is CASWGVHEQYF.

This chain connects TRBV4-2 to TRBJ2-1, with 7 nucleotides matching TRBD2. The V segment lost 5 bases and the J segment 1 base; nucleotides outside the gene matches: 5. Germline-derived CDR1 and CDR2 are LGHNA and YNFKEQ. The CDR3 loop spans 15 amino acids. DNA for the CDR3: TGTGCCAGCAGCGGTAGCGGGCGATCCTACAATGAGCAGTTCTTC. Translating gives CASSGSGRSYNEQFF.

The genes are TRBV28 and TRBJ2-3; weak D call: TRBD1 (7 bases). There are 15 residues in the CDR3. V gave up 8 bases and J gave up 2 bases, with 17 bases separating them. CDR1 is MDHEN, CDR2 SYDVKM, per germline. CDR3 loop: CASEARGTVTDTQYF. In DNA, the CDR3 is TGTGCCAGCGAGGCCCGGGGGACAGTCACAGATACGCAGTATTTT.

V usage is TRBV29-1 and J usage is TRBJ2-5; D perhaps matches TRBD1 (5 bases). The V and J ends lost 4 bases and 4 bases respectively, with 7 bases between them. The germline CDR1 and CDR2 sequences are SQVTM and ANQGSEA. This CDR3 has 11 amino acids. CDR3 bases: TGCAGCGTTGGACAGCGAGAGACCCAGTACTTC. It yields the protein CSVGQRETQYF.

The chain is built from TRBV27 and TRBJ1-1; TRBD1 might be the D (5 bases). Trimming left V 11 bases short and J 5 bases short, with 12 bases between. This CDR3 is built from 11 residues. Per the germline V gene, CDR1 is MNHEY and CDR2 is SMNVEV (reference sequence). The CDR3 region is CAGKGATEAFF. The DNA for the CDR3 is TGTGCCGGAAAAGGGGCGACTGAAGCTTTCTTT.

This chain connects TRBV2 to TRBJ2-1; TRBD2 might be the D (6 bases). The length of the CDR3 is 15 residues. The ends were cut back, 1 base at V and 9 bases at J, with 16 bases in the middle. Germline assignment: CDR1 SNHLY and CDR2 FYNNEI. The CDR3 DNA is TGTGCCAGCAGTGAAGAAGGCGGGGAACGTGGTGAGCAGTTCTTC. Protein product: CASSEEGGERGEQFF.

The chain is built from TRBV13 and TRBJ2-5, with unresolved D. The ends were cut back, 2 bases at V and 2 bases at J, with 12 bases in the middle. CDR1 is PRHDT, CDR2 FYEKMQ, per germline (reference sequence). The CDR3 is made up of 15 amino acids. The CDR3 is CASSLSPARQETQYF. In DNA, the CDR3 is TGTGCCAGCAGCTTAAGCCCCGCCCGGCAAGAGACCCAGTACTTC.

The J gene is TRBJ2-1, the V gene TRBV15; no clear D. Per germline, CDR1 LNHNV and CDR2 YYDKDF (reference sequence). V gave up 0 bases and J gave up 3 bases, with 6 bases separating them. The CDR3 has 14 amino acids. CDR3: CATSRDRSYNEQFF. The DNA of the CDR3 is TGTGCCACCAGCAGAGATAGAAGCTACAATGAGCAGTTCTTC.

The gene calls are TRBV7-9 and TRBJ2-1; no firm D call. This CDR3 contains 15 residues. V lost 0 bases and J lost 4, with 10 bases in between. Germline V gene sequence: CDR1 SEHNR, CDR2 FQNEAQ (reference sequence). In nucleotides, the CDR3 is TGTGCCAGCAGCTTAGCGCTGACACCTTACAATGAGCAGTTCTTC. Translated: CASSLALTPYNEQFF.

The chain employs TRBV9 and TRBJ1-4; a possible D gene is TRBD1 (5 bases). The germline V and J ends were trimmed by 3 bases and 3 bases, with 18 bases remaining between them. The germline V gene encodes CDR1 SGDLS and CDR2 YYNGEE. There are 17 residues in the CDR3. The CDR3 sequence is CASSGIQRGEANEKLFF. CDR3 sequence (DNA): TGTGCCAGCAGCGGAATACAGCGGGGGGAAGCTAATGAAAAACTGTTTTTT. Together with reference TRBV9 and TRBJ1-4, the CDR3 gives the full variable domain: DSGVTQTPKHLITATGQRVTLRCSPRSGDLSVYWYQQSLDQGLQFLIQYYNGEERAKGNILERFSAQQFPDLHSELNLSSLELGDSALYFCASSGIQRGEANEKLFFGSGTQLSVL.

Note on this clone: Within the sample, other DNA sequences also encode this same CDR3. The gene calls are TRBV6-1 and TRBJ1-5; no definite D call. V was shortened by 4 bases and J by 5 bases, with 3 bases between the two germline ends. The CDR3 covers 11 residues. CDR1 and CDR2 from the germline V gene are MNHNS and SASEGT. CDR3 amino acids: CASSADQPQHF. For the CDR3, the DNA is TGTGCCAGCAGTGCCGATCAGCCCCAGCATTTT.

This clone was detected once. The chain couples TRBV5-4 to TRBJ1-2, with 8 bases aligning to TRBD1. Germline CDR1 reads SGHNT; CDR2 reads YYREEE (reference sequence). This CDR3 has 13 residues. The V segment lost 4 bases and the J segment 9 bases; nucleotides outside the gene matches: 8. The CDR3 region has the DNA TGTGCCAGCAGCCACCCCCAGGGGGCGAGCTACACCTTC. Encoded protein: CASSHPQGASYTF. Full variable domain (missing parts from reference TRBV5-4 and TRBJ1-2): ETGVTQSPTHLIKTRGQQVTLRCSSQSGHNTVSWYQQALGQGPQFIFQYYREEENGRGNFPPRFSGLQFPNYSSELNVNALELDDSALYLCASSHPQGASYTFGSGTRLTVV.

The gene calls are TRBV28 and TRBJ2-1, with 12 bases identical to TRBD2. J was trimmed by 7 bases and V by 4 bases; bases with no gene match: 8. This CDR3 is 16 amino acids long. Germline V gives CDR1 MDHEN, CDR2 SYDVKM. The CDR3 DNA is TGTGCCAGCAGTTCCTCCGCGACTAGCGGGAGAAATGAGCAGTTCTTC. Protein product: CASSSSATSGRNEQFF.

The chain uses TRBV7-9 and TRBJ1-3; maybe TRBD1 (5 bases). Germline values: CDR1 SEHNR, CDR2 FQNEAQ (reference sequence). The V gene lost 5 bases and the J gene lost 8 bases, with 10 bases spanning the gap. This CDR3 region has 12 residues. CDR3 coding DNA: TGTGCCAGCAGCCCGCAGGGTTACACCATATATTTT. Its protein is CASSPQGYTIYF.

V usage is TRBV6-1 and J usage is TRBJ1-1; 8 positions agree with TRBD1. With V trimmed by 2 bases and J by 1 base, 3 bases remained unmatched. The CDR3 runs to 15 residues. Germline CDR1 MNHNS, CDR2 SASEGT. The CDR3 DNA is TGTGCCAGCAGTGAAAACACAGGGGGGAACACTGAAGCTTTCTTT. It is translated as CASSENTGGNTEAFF.

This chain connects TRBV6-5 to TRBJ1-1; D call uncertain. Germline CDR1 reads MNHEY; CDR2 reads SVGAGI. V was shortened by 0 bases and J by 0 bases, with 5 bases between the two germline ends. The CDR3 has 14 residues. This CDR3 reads CASSYSIMNTEAFF. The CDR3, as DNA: TGTGCCAGCAGTTACTCGATAATGAACACTGAAGCTTTCTTT.

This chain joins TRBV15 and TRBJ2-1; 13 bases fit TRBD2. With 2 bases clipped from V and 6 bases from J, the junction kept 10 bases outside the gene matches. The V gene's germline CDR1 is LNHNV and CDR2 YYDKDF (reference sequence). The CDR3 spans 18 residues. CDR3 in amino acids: CATSRSPGTSGRANEQFF. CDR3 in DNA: TGTGCCACCAGCAGATCCCCGGGCACTAGCGGGAGGGCCAATGAGCAGTTCTTC.

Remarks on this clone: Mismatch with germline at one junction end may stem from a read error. In DNA, the CDR3 is TGTGCCGGCAGTGAACGGAAGAAAGAGACCCAGTACTTC. Its protein product is CAGSERKKETQYF. This chain uses TRBV6-1 with TRBJ2-5; D unresolved. This CDR3 is 13 amino acids long. Germline V gene data show CDR1 as MNHNS and CDR2 as SASEGT.

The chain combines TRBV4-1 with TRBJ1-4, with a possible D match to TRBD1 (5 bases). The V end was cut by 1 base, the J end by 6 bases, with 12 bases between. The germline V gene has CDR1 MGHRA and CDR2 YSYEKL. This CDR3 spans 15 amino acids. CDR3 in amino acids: CASSQGKGSYEKLFF. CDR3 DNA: TGCGCCAGCAGCCAAGGGAAGGGGAGTTATGAAAAACTGTTTTTT.

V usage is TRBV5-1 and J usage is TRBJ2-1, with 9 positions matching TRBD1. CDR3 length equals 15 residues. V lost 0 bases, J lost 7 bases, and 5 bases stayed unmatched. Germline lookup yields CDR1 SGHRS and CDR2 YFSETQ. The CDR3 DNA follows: TGCGCCAGCAGCTTGGAGGGGACAGGGCAGAATGAGCAGTTCTTC. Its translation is CASSLEGTGQNEQFF. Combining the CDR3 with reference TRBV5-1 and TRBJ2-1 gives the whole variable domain KAGVTQTPRYLIKTRGQQVTLSCSPISGHRSVSWYQQTPGQGLQFLFEYFSETQRNKGNFPGRFSGRQFSNSRSEMNVSTLELGDSALYLCASSLEGTGQNEQFFGPGTRLTVL.